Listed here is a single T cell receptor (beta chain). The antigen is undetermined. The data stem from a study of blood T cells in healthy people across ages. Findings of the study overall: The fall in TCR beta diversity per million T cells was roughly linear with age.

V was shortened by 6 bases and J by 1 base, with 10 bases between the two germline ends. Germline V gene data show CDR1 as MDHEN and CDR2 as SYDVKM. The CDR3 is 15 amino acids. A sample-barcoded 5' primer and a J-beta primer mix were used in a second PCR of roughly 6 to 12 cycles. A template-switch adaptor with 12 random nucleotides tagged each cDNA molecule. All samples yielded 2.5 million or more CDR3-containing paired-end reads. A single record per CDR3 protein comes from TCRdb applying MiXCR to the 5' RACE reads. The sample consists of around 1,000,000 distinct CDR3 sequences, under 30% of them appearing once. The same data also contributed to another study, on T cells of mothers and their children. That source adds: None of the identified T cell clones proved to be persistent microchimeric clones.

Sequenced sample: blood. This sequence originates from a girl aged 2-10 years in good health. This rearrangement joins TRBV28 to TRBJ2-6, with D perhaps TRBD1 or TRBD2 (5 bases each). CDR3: CASRFGGSGANVLTF. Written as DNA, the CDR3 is TGTGCCAGCAGGTTTGGGGGTTCTGGGGCCAACGTCCTGACTTTC. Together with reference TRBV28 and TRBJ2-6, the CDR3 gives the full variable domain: DVKVTQSSRYLVKRTGEKVFLECVQDMDHENMFWYRQDPGLGLRLIYFSYDVKMKEKGDIPEGYSVSREKKERFSLILESASTNQTSMYLCASRFGGSGANVLTFGAGSRLTVL.